What follows is one TCR beta chain and its context. Its antigen remains unknown. The data were obtained in a study of shared clonotypes between healthy human individuals. Study-level results: Investigators expected sequencing depth to affect clonotype sharing among donors. Blood alone was sampled, and tissue repertoires likely differ.

Evenly divided among several immunoSEQ plates was the genomic DNA of each subset. Assay: immunoSEQ multiplex PCR; the TCRdb copy retains only in-frame clones and omits some. The data show 950,000 to 1,100,000 clones, 60% to 80% seen once. This CDR3 spans 14 amino acids. Trimming took off 0 bases at V and 0 bases at J, with 6 bases between the two ends. Germline V gene data show CDR1 as GTSNPN and CDR2 as SVGIG (reference sequence). The sequenced material came from memory CD4+ T cells sorted from blood. Subset in this sample: CD45RA-negative fraction. This TCR was sampled from a man younger than 35 in good health. V and J are TRBV30 and TRBJ1-3; D is unresolved. The DNA for the CDR3 is TGTGCCTGGAGTGTACTGAGCTCTGGAAACACCATATATTTT. Translated, it gives CAWSVLSSGNTIYF.